The 31 T cell receptor beta chains below come from one sample, sequenced in a study of cytomegalovirus exposure and HLA in healthy donors. The PCR contained 60 Vbeta and 13 Jbeta primers. Sequencing was performed with immunoSEQ multiplex PCR; in TCRdb, only in-frame clones are kept and a portion is missing. The table includes about 140,000 clones, roughly 80% detected once. The sequenced sample consisted of PBMCs. The source of these receptors is a female donor in good health and CMV-seronegative.

This rearrangement joins TRBV2 to TRBJ1-4; 11 bases are shared with TRBD1. The V and J ends lost 8 bases and 10 bases, in that order; junction bases with no gene match: 9. This CDR3 has 14 residues. CDR1 is SNHLY and CDR2 is FYNNEI in the germline V gene. In DNA form, the CDR3 reads TGTGCCAGCGGATCGGACAGGGGGCTTGGAAAACTGTTTTTT. Translated, it gives CASGSDRGLGKLFF.

This chain joins TRBV6-1 and TRBJ1-2; 9 positions agree with TRBD1. This CDR3 contains 16 residues. V dropped 4 bases and J dropped 4; count of bases not matched to a gene: 10. In germline, CDR1 is MNHNS, CDR2 SASEGT. The CDR3 coding sequence is TGTGCCAGCAGTGGGCGCCGGGGACAGGGTGTCTATGGCTACACCTTC. Its protein product is CASSGRRGQGVYGYTF.

The chain links TRBV30 to TRBJ1-1; TRBD1 might be the D (5 bases). This CDR3 spans 14 amino acids. CDR1 and CDR2 from the germline V gene are GTSNPN and SVGIG (reference sequence). V gave up 0 bases and J gave up 7 bases, with 15 bases separating them. The CDR3 sequence: CAWSVGRGPDEAFF. CDR3 coding DNA: TGTGCCTGGAGTGTGGGGCGGGGCCCTGATGAAGCTTTCTTT.

This clone was seen once. V gene TRBV19 combines with J gene TRBJ2-5; the D gene is possibly TRBD2 (5 bases). Germline assignment: CDR1 LNHDA and CDR2 SQIVND (reference sequence). This CDR3 is 19 amino acids long. The V and J ends lost 3 bases and 6 bases respectively, with 29 bases between them. The CDR3 nucleotides are TGTGCCAGTAGTATTTTGGTCTCATTTCTGAGCGGCCCCCCCCAGACCCAGTACTTC. Its translation: CASSILVSFLSGPPQTQYF.

This clone turned up a few times. This chain joins TRBV9 and TRBJ2-5, with 7 nucleotides matching TRBD2. The DNA matches TRBJ2-7 better at its end, which makes the J call doubtful. Germline-derived CDR1 and CDR2 are SGDLS and YYNGEE. This CDR3 has 15 amino acids. The CDR3 nucleotides are TGTGCCAGCAGCGTAGCCGGGACTACCGCCTACGAGCAGTACTTC. The encoded protein is CASSVAGTTAYEQYF.

This chain uses TRBV14 with TRBJ2-2, with D tentatively TRBD1 (5 bases). In germline, CDR1 is SGHDN, CDR2 FVKESK. The CDR3 is 16 residues long. V was trimmed by 3 bases and J by 0 bases, leaving 11 bases between them. CDR3 protein: CASSHWGTPNTGELFF. In DNA, the CDR3 is TGTGCCAGCAGCCATTGGGGCACGCCGAACACCGGGGAGCTGTTTTTT.

The gene calls are TRBV30 and TRBJ1-2, with 8 positions matching TRBD1. Unmatched junction bases numbered 10, after V lost 2 bases and J lost 2 bases. This CDR3 has 16 residues. Germline CDR1 is GTSNPN and CDR2 is SVGIG (reference sequence). CDR3 residues: CAWSRDRTGLNYGYTF. CDR3 sequence (DNA): TGTGCCTGGAGTAGGGACAGGACAGGCTTAAACTATGGCTACACCTTC.

In its sample, this clone was seen a few times. The rearrangement uses TRBV27 and TRBJ2-7; D gene uncertain. This CDR3 region has 11 residues. CDR1 and CDR2 (germline): MNHEY, SMNVEV (reference sequence). Trimming stripped 3 bases from V and 6 bases from J, with 6 bases between. Here the CDR3 DNA reads TGTGCCAGCAGTTTCGGAGTCGAGCAGTACTTC. Translation gives CASSFGVEQYF.

Of note for this clone: A read error may produce the germline difference seen at one junction end. The V gene is TRBV7-9, the J gene TRBJ2-7, with 10 bases fitting TRBD2. The CDR3 spans 14 residues. CDR1 is SEHNR and CDR2 is FQNEAQ in the germline V gene (reference sequence). This chain's CDR3 is CSSCLSSGGHEQYF. The CDR3, as DNA: TGTTCCAGCTGCCTATCTAGCGGGGGCCACGAGCAGTACTTC.

This rearrangement joins TRBV14 to TRBJ2-7; 11 bases match TRBD2. Per the germline V gene, CDR1 is SGHDN and CDR2 is FVKESK. The CDR3 extends over 12 amino acids. V lost 10 bases and J lost 5; bases outside the gene matches: 4. The DNA of the CDR3 is TGTGCCACCCGACTAGCGGGGAACGAGCAGTACTTC. Translated, it gives CATRLAGNEQYF.

The sample holds a few counts of this clone. The CDR3 bases are TGTGCCAGCAGGTCCGCCCCGGGAGGCGGGGAGCAGTACTTC. Encoded protein: CASRSAPGGGEQYF. This sequence joins TRBV6-1 and TRBJ2-7; 7 nucleotides agree with TRBD2. The V gene end was trimmed by 6 bases and the J gene end by 7 bases; junction bases not matched to a gene: 12. The CDR3 spans 14 residues. The germline CDR1 and CDR2 sequences are MNHNS and SASEGT.

For this clone: This sample includes further DNA sequences coding for the same CDR3. This rearrangement joins TRBV5-1 to TRBJ2-5; 11 positions match TRBD2. Trimming at V came to 3 bases and at J to 4 bases, leaving 8 bases not matched to a gene. Germline CDR1 reads SGHRS; CDR2 reads YFSETQ. This CDR3 spans 16 amino acids. CDR3 region: CASSSQLAGEGETQYF. CDR3 DNA sequence: TGCGCCAGCAGCTCCCAACTAGCGGGGGAGGGAGAGACCCAGTACTTC.

The rearrangement joins TRBV29-1 to TRBJ2-2, with 7 nucleotides matching TRBD1. Looked up from germline, CDR1 is SQVTM and CDR2 is ANQGSEA. CDR3 length: 13 residues. Trimming took 6 bases from V and 4 from J; bases not matched to a gene: 5. CDR3: CSVDRDSTGELFF. In nucleotides, the CDR3 is TGCAGCGTCGACAGGGATTCCACCGGGGAGCTGTTTTTT.

The V gene is TRBV4-1, the J gene TRBJ2-2; D might be TRBD2 (5 bases). The CDR3 runs 17 residues. V gave up 1 base and J gave up 6 bases, with 18 bases separating them. From germline, CDR1 is MGHRA and CDR2 YSYEKL. Here the CDR3 reads CASSQVDMGILAGELFF. In nucleotides, the CDR3 is TGCGCCAGCAGCCAAGTAGATATGGGGATACTAGCCGGGGAGCTGTTTTTT.

CDR3 loop: CASSQLGGGLPNQPQHF. The CDR3, as DNA: TGCGCCAGCAGCCAACTCGGGGGTGGGTTACCAAATCAGCCCCAGCATTTT. This chain joins TRBV4-1 and TRBJ1-5; a possible D gene is TRBD1 (5 bases). The CDR3 is 17 amino acids. The ends were cut back, 2 bases at V and 4 bases at J, with 18 bases in the middle. Germline V CDR1 and CDR2: MGHRA, YSYEKL.

The rearrangement links TRBV7-9 to TRBJ2-7, with 14 positions matching TRBD2. The V and J ends lost 5 bases and 5 bases, in that order; junction bases with no gene match: 11. Per germline, CDR1 SEHNR and CDR2 FQNEAQ (reference sequence). The CDR3 consists of 17 residues. The CDR3 loop reads CASSPSRLAGGPDEQYF. In DNA, the CDR3 is TGTGCCAGCAGCCCCTCGAGACTAGCGGGAGGGCCCGACGAGCAGTACTTC. Based on the CDR3 plus reference TRBV7-9 and TRBJ2-7, the full variable domain is DTGVSQNPRHKITKRGQNVTFRCDPISEHNRLYWYRQTLGQGPEFLTYFQNEAQLEKSRLLSDRFSAERPKGSFSTLEIQRTEQGDSAMYLCASSPSRLAGGPDEQYFGPGTRLTVT.

The chain couples TRBV29-1 to TRBJ1-1, with D possibly being TRBD1 (6 bases). This CDR3 is 13 amino acids long. CDR1 and CDR2 (germline): SQVTM, ANQGSEA. Between the trimmed V and J ends, which lost 0 bases and 7 bases, there was a span of 12 bases. The CDR3 loop is CSVEDRGRGEAFF. The CDR3, as DNA: TGCAGCGTTGAAGATCGGGGCAGGGGTGAAGCTTTCTTT.

The chain recombines TRBV7-2 with TRBJ2-7; perhaps TRBD2 as D (5 bases). This CDR3 has 16 amino acids. V dropped 5 bases and J dropped 4 bases, with 21 bases sitting between them. Germline V gives CDR1 SGHTA, CDR2 FQGNSA. The CDR3 sequence is CASSTSVSGSFYEQYF. CDR3 DNA: TGTGCCAGCAGCACGTCCGTAAGCGGCTCTTTTTACGAGCAGTACTTC.

The genes are TRBV7-8 and TRBJ2-5; the D gene is possibly TRBD2 (5 bases). The CDR3 length is 16 residues. Looked up from germline, CDR1 is SGHVS and CDR2 is FQNEAQ. Trimming took 5 bases from V and 2 from J, leaving 18 bases between them. The CDR3 protein is CASSISRRLFQETQYF. Here the CDR3 DNA reads TGTGCCAGCAGCATTAGTAGAAGACTATTTCAAGAGACCCAGTACTTC.

The CDR3 coding sequence is TGTGCCAGCTTACGTAAGACAGAGAACTACGAGCAGTACTTC. Its translation: CASLRKTENYEQYF. This sequence joins TRBV2 and TRBJ2-7; the D gene is possibly TRBD1 (5 bases). The V gene's germline CDR1 is SNHLY and CDR2 FYNNEI. The CDR3 sequence is 14 residues long. Trimming left V 8 bases short and J 3 bases short, with 17 bases between.

The V and J genes are TRBV18 and TRBJ2-1, with a weak D call TRBD2 (6 bases). V shed 3 bases and J shed 9 bases, with 15 bases lying between them. Germline V gives CDR1 KGHSH, CDR2 LQKENI. This CDR3 region has 14 residues. CDR3 DNA sequence: TGTGCCAGCTCACCTGACGGGGGATACGGTGAGCAGTTCTTC. This translates into CASSPDGGYGEQFF.

The V call is TRBV5-1, the J call TRBJ2-2; 8 nucleotides agree with TRBD2. V shed 6 bases, J shed 7 bases, and the junction held 8 bases outside the gene matches. Germline V CDR1 and CDR2: SGHRS, YFSETQ. The CDR3 sequence is 14 residues long. Here the CDR3 reads CASTEREIDGELFF. For the CDR3, the DNA is TGCGCCAGCACTGAGCGGGAGATCGACGGGGAGCTGTTTTTT.

The J gene is TRBJ2-1, the V gene TRBV7-9; TRBD2 matches 13 bases. V shed 5 bases, J shed 8 bases, and the junction held 6 bases outside the gene matches. The CDR3 length is 15 residues. CDR1 is SEHNR and CDR2 is FQNEAQ in the germline V gene (reference sequence). DNA for the CDR3: TGTGCCAGCAGCCGAACTAGCGGGAGGGCTTATGAGCAGTTCTTC. It is translated as CASSRTSGRAYEQFF.

The chain recombines TRBV6-1 with TRBJ2-7, with TRBD1 matching over 7 bases. The CDR3 is 14 residues long. Trimming cost V 1 base and J 5 bases; bases outside gene matches: 5. Germline lookup yields CDR1 MNHNS and CDR2 SASEGT. The CDR3 coding sequence is TGTGCCAGCAGTGAAGGACAGGGTGGCGACGAGCAGTACTTC. Its protein is CASSEGQGGDEQYF.

V usage is TRBV7-9 and J usage is TRBJ2-5, with TRBD1 identical over 7 bases. The DNA end favors TRBJ2-7, so the J call may be wrong. CDR1 and CDR2 from the germline V gene are SEHNR and FQNEAQ (reference sequence). This CDR3 contains 14 residues. The CDR3 nucleotides are TGTGCCAGCAGCCGTGGGACAGCCCTCTACGAGCAGTACTTC. Protein product: CASSRGTALYEQYF.

The genes are TRBV7-3 and TRBJ2-3; tentative D call: TRBD2 (6 bases). CDR1 is SGHTA and CDR2 is FQGTGA in the germline V gene. The V end was cut by 0 bases, the J end by 6 bases, with 10 bases between. There are 14 residues in the CDR3. CDR3 sequence reads: CASSLTRRADTQYF. The CDR3 nucleotides are TGTGCCAGCAGCTTAACGCGGAGGGCGGATACGCAGTATTTT.

V usage is TRBV5-1 and J usage is TRBJ2-1, with TRBD2 matching over 9 bases. Germline trimming cut 0 bases from V and 6 bases from J; bases unmatched to any gene: 7. The CDR3 runs to 16 residues. The germline gives CDR1 SGHRS, CDR2 YFSETQ. This CDR3 reads CASSLAAGGAFNEQFF. In DNA, the CDR3 is TGCGCCAGCAGCTTGGCGGCGGGAGGGGCTTTCAATGAGCAGTTCTTC. Based on the CDR3 plus reference TRBV5-1 and TRBJ2-1, the full variable domain is KAGVTQTPRYLIKTRGQQVTLSCSPISGHRSVSWYQQTPGQGLQFLFEYFSETQRNKGNFPGRFSGRQFSNSRSEMNVSTLELGDSALYLCASSLAAGGAFNEQFFGPGTRLTVL.

The chain is built from TRBV28 and TRBJ1-2; 7 bases are a match to TRBD1. V lost 3 bases, J lost 4 bases, and 5 bases stayed unmatched. Germline-derived CDR1 and CDR2 are MDHEN and SYDVKM. This CDR3 has 14 residues. The DNA for the CDR3 is TGTGCCAGCAGTTTGGCCAGGGGGGCCTATGGCTACACCTTC. It codes for CASSLARGAYGYTF.

J is TRBJ2-3 and V is TRBV11-2; D possibly corresponds to TRBD2 (5 bases). Germline CDR1 SGHAT, CDR2 FQNNGV. Trimming removed 2 bases at V and 2 bases at J, with 11 bases between. The CDR3 sequence is 15 residues long. Written as DNA, the CDR3 is TGTGCCAGCAGCTTAATGGCGGGCAACACAGATACGCAGTATTTT. It translates to CASSLMAGNTDTQYF.

Only one count was recorded for this clone. This rearrangement joins TRBV7-6 to TRBJ2-2; D is perhaps TRBD1 (6 bases). V dropped 6 bases and J dropped 3 bases, with 14 bases sitting between them. The CDR3 length is 15 residues. The germline CDR1 and CDR2 sequences are SGHVS and FNYEAQ. CDR3 nucleotide sequence: TGTGCCAGCAGACGGTCAGGGGCGTACACCGGGGAGCTGTTTTTT. This gives the protein CASRRSGAYTGELFF. Drawing the rest from reference TRBV7-6 and TRBJ2-2, the complete variable domain is GAGVSQSPRYKVTKRGQDVALRCDPISGHVSLYWYRQALGQGPEFLTYFNYEAQQDKSGLPNDRFSAERPEGSISTLTIQRTEQRDSAMYRCASRRSGAYTGELFFGEGSRLTVL.

This sequence joins TRBV7-2 and TRBJ1-5; D uncertain. Trimming took 1 base from V and 6 from J, leaving 7 bases between them. This CDR3 has 13 residues. The germline CDR1 and CDR2 sequences are SGHTA and FQGNSA. CDR3 sequence reads: CASSLVVVQPQHF. The CDR3 DNA reads TGTGCCAGCAGCTTAGTAGTCGTTCAGCCCCAGCATTTT.